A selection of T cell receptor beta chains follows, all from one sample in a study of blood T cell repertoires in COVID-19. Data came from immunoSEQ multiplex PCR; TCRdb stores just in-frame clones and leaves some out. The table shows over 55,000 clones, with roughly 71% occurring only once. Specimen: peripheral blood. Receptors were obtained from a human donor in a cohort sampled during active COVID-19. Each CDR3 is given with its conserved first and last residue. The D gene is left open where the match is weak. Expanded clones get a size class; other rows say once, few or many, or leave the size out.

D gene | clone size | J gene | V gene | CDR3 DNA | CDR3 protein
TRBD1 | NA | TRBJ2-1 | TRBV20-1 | TGCAGTGCTAGTAGGGACAGGGGTTTGAGTTACAATGAGCAGTTCTTC | CSASRDRGLSYNEQFF
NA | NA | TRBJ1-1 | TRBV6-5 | TGTGCCAGCAGGCCCGACACCCTAAACACTGAAGCTTTCTTT | CASRPDTLNTEAFF
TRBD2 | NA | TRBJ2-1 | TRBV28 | TGTGCCAGCAGCACTAGCGGGATCTACAATGAGCAGTTCTTC | CASSTSGIYNEQFF
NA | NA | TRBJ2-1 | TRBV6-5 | TGTGCCAGCACCTGGGGCTATGAGCAGTTCTTC | CASTWGYEQFF
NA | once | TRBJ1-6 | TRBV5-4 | TGTGCCAGCCAGGAAGGGGAATGGTCCTATAATTCACCCCTCCACTTT | CASQEGEWSYNSPLHF
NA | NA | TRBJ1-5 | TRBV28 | TGTGCCAGCAGTCTTCGTAGAGATCAGCCCCAGCATTTT | CASSLRRDQPQHF
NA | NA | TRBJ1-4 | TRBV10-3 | TGTGCCATCAGTGAGTCACGGGGAAATAAACCGGAGGAACTGTTTTTT | CAISESRGNKPEELFF
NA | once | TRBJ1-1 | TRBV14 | TGTGCCAGCAGCCAAGCCCCGGGGAGGGCTGAAGCTTTCTTT | CASSQAPGRAEAFF
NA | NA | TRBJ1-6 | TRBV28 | TGTGCCAGCAGTACTCTTAGCCGGGGCTCCTATAATTCACCCCTCCACTTT | CASSTLSRGSYNSPLHF
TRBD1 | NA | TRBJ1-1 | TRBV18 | TGTGCCAGCTCACAACAGGGGGCGGAGGGAGCTTTCTTT | CASSQQGAEGAFF
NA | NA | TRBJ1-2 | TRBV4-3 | TGCGCCAGCAGCCAAGACAGGGGCCCGAACTATGGCTACACCTTC | CASSQDRGPNYGYTF
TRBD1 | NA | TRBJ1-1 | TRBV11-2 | TGTGCCAGCAGCCCGGGACAGGGAAGGGGGAACACTGAAGCTTTCTTT | CASSPGQGRGNTEAFF
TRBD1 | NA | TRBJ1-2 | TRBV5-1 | TGCGCCAGCAGCGCCGGGGACAGCCTGAACTATGGCTACACCTTC | CASSAGDSLNYGYTF
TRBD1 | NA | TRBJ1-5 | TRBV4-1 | TGCGCCAGCAGCCAGACCCGGGACAGGGAGAAGGAGGGCAATCAGCCCCAGCATTTT | CASSQTRDREKEGNQPQHF
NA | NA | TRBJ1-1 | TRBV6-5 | TGTGCCAGCAGTTACTCTGGGGCTCCTATGAACACTGAAGCTTTCTTT | CASSYSGAPMNTEAFF
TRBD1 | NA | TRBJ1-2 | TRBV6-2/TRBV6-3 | TGTGCCAGCAGTTACCCTGGGACAGTATATGGCTACACCTTC | CASSYPGTVYGYTF
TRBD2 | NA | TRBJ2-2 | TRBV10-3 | TGTGCCACCGAAAGGACTAGCGGGAGTGGCACCGGGGAGCTGTTTTTT | CATERTSGSGTGELFF
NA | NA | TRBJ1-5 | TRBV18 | TGTGCCAGCTCCCGAGACAGGTCTTATAGCAATCAGCCCCAGCATTTT | CASSRDRSYSNQPQHF
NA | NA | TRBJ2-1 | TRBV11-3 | TGTGCCAGCAGAGGGGATCGGAATGAGCAGTTCTTC | CASRGDRNEQFF
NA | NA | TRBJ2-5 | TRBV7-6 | TGTGCCAGCAGCTTAATTGCAGCGGGCCCTACCCGACGCCAAGAGACCCAGTACTTC | CASSLIAAGPTRRQETQYF
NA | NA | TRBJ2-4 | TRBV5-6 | TGTGCCAGCAGCTTGTCAGGGGCCAAAAACATTCAGTACTTC | CASSLSGAKNIQYF
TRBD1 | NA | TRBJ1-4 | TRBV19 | TGTGCCAGTCGGGACAGGGGGCACGAAAAACTGTTTTTT | CASRDRGHEKLFF
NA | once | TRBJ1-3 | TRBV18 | TGTGCCAGCTCAACGGGGGGCTCTGGAAACACCATATATTTT | CASSTGGSGNTIYF
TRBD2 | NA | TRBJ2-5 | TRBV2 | TGTGCCAGCAGTGATGGCGGGAGGGCGAGGGAGACCCAGTACTTC | CASSDGGRARETQYF
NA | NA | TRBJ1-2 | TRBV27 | TGTGCCAGCAGTTTGTCCCCTACAGCTATCTATGGCTACACCTTC | CASSLSPTAIYGYTF
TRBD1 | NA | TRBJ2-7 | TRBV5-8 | TGTGCCAGCAGTTCCGGGACAGGCCCTAGTAATCAGTACTTC | CASSSGTGPSNQYF
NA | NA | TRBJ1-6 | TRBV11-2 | TGTGCCAGCAGCTTAGGGCAGGGGTACTCACCCCTCCACTTT | CASSLGQGYSPLHF
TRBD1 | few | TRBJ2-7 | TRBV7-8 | TGTGCCAGCAGCTTAGACCGGGACAGGTACACCTACGAGCAGTACTTC | CASSLDRDRYTYEQYF
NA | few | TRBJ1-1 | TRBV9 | TGTGCCAGCAGCGTAGATAATTGGGCGGGCGGGGCGGCTTTCTTT | CASSVDNWAGGAAFF